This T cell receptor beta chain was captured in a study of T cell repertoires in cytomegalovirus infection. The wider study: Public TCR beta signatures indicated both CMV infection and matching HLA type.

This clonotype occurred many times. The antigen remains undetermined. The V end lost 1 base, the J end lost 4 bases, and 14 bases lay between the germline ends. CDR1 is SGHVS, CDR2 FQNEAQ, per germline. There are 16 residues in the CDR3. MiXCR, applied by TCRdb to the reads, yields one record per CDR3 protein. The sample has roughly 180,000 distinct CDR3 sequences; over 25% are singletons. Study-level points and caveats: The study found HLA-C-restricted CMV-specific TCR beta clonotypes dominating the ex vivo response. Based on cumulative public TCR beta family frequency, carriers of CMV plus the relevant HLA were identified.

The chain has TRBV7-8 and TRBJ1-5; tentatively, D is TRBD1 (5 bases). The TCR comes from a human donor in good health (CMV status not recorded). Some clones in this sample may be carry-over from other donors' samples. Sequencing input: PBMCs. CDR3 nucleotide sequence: TGTGCCAGCAGCTTAGGAGGCAGGGACCTAAATCAGCCCCAGCATTTT. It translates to CASSLGGRDLNQPQHF.